The 2 T cell receptor beta chains in this list originate from one sample, sequenced in a study of blood T cell repertoires in COVID-19. Generated by immunoSEQ multiplex PCR, the TCRdb table keeps only in-frame clones and is missing some. The sample lists some 47,000 clones, 89% seen once, with 4.5% to 6% in the top ten. The material sequenced was peripheral blood. These receptors were obtained from a man between 60 and 70 years old with active COVID-19.

The gene calls are TRBV19 and TRBJ1-3; 7 bases fit TRBD1. The CDR3 has 16 amino acids. Trimming took 4 bases from V and 1 from J; bases not matched to a gene: 7. Germline V gives CDR1 LNHDA, CDR2 SQIVND (reference sequence). In DNA form, the CDR3 reads TGTGCCAGTAGTACGGACAGGCTTCGATCTGGAAACACCATATATTTT. It encodes CASSTDRLRSGNTIYF.

This clone appeared a single time. The chain recombines TRBV14 with TRBJ2-1; D call uncertain. V lost 0 bases to trimming and J lost 14 bases, with 8 bases between them. The germline V gene encodes CDR1 SGHDN and CDR2 FVKESK. This CDR3 contains 11 residues. CDR3 in DNA: TGTGCCAGCAGCCAAGATTCAGCGAAGTTCTTC. Protein product: CASSQDSAKFF. The variable domain in full, with the rest retrieved from reference TRBV14 and TRBJ2-1, is EAGVTQFPSHSVIEKGQTVTLRCDPISGHDNLYWYRRVMGKEIKFLLHFVKESKQDESGMPNNRFLAERTGGTYSTLKVQPAELEDSGVYFCASSQDSAKFFGPGTRLTVL.